The clone carrying this T cell receptor (beta chain) has more than one count but fewer than ten. The source of the sample is a study of CD8+ T cells in alopecia areata. RNA was extracted and reverse transcribed into cDNA as the sequencing template. Only in-frame clones appear in the TCRdb table, and some are missing; sequencing was by immunoSEQ multiplex PCR. The profile shows about 190,000 clones, just under 65% of them singletons. Trimming removed 5 bases from V and 9 bases from J, with 19 bases in between. Germline V gives CDR1 WSHSY, CDR2 SAAADI. CDR3 length: 14 amino acids. Stated treatment: oral pan-JAK inhibitor, 5-10 mg twice daily.

This clonotype was sampled from a human donor with alopecia areata. J is TRBJ1-2 and V is TRBV10-2, with D maybe TRBD1 (5 bases). The sample was CD4+ T cells sorted from blood, taken around week 49, from a patient treated with tofacitinib. The CDR3 loop is CASSLYSRVLSYTF. The CDR3 DNA reads TGCGCCAGCAGTCTATACTCCAGGGTTCTAAGCTACACCTTC.